This T cell receptor (beta chain) was profiled in a study of T-cell reconstitution after alpha-beta-depleted transplantation in children. This sample's TCRbeta library carried unique molecular identifier barcodes. TCRdb called the PCR reads again in MiXCR, with one record for every CDR3 protein. Of about 240,000 distinct CDR3 sequences listed, under 30% were seen once; the top ten hold about 2.5%. Study-wide findings and caveats: Several hundred expanded graft clones reportedly supplied alpha-beta T cells about two months after transplant.

As regards this clonotype: Its specificity is not known.

In germline, CDR1 is DFQATT, CDR2 SNEGSKA (reference sequence). CDR3 length: 15 residues. V dropped 7 bases and J dropped 12 bases, with 28 bases sitting between them. The J gene is TRBJ1-5, the V gene TRBV20-1, with a possible D match to TRBD1 (5 bases). Sequencing used PBMCs, obtained before TCRalphabeta/CD19-depleted stem cell transplant. The TCR originated in a girl between 2 and 10 years old with Fanconi anemia, due to receive a stem cell transplant. The CDR3 is CSVTKYSLTRGNQHF. The CDR3 DNA is TGCAGTGTCACAAAATACAGCCTAACACGGGGGAACCAGCATTTT.